The 28 T cell receptor beta chains below come from one sample, sequenced in a study of T cells in Graves' hyperthyroidism and ophthalmopathy. It was RNA transcripts that yielded the amplified TCR beta CDR3 regions. Carried out on the TCR CDR3, a first-round RT-PCR used the HTBI primer set. Each CDR3 protein is one row after TCRdb ran MiXCR on the multiplex PCR reads. This sample carries around 700,000 distinct CDR3 sequences, 15% to 20% of them seen once, and the ten largest clones take over 15%. The sequenced sample was blood. The source is a woman aged 50 to 60 with Graves' hyperthyroidism that later progressed to Graves' ophthalmopathy.

This clonotype came up a few times. V gene TRBV30 combines with J gene TRBJ1-4; tentatively, D is TRBD1 (6 bases). Trimming left V 0 bases short and J 4 bases short, with 9 bases between. The CDR3 spans 14 residues. From germline, CDR1 is GTSNPN and CDR2 SVGIG (reference sequence). CDR3 protein: CAWSVQGYNEKLFF. For the CDR3, the DNA is TGTGCCTGGAGTGTACAGGGATATAATGAAAAACTGTTTTTT.

Ten or more counts support this clonotype. The chain carries TRBV13 and TRBJ2-7; 10 positions agree with TRBD1. The trim removed 7 bases at V and 2 bases at J, leaving 11 bases unmatched. The CDR3 sequence is 16 residues long. CDR1 is PRHDT, CDR2 FYEKMQ, per germline (reference sequence). The CDR3 is CASTSERGTGAYEQYF. The CDR3 DNA sequence: TGTGCCAGCACTTCCGAGAGGGGGACAGGGGCCTACGAGCAGTACTTC.

In its sample, this clonotype was seen many times. The V and J genes are TRBV5-1 and TRBJ2-1; 14 bases line up with TRBD2. Germline loops: CDR1 SGHRS, CDR2 YFSETQ. The CDR3 loop spans 18 amino acids. With V trimmed by 3 bases and J by 2 bases, 7 bases remained unmatched. CDR3 sequence reads: CASSSGTSGGLAYNEQFF. The CDR3, as DNA: TGCGCCAGCAGCTCGGGGACTAGCGGGGGCCTAGCCTACAATGAGCAGTTCTTC.

The CDR3: CASSITNTGELFF. Here the CDR3 DNA reads TGTGCCAGCAGCATCACGAACACCGGGGAGCTGTTTTTT. This chain connects TRBV7-9 to TRBJ2-2; D remains unclear. The CDR3 contains 13 residues. Germline V gives CDR1 SEHNR, CDR2 FQNEAQ (reference sequence). The ends were cut back, 5 bases at V and 0 bases at J, with 4 bases in the middle.

This clonotype was counted ten times or more. V usage is TRBV20-1 and J usage is TRBJ2-3; D might be TRBD1 (5 bases). Germline assignment: CDR1 DFQATT and CDR2 SNEGSKA (reference sequence). This CDR3 is built from 15 residues. Trimming left V 2 bases short and J 3 bases short, with 15 bases between. CDR3 bases: TGCAGTGCTAGATTCCGCACCCCAGGGACAGATACGCAGTATTTT. Protein sequence: CSARFRTPGTDTQYF.

V gene TRBV27 combines with J gene TRBJ2-3; 7 bases agree with TRBD2. Germline CDR1 and CDR2: MNHEY and SMNVEV (reference sequence). This CDR3 contains 17 residues. V lost 3 bases and J lost 6; bases outside the gene matches: 15. The CDR3 region is CASSFGGGGWSADTQYF. DNA for the CDR3: TGTGCCAGCAGTTTTGGCGGGGGAGGCTGGTCGGCCGATACGCAGTATTTT.

This clonotype has at least ten counts. The rearrangement joins TRBV7-8 to TRBJ2-3; 11 bases align to TRBD2. Trimming took 5 bases from V and 7 from J; bases not matched to a gene: 8. CDR1 and CDR2 from the germline V gene are SGHVS and FQNEAQ. This CDR3 spans 15 amino acids. The CDR3 spells CASSLNSGGDYTQYF. The CDR3 coding sequence is TGTGCCAGCAGCCTCAATAGCGGGGGGGATTATACGCAGTATTTT.

The chain combines TRBV6-1 with TRBJ2-2, with D unclear. The CDR3 loop spans 16 amino acids. The V and J ends lost 7 bases and 1 base respectively, with 16 bases between them. CDR1 is MNHNS, CDR2 SASEGT, per germline. The CDR3 protein is CASKGSRTGNTGELFF. The CDR3 DNA reads as TGTGCCAGCAAAGGTAGTAGGACGGGGAACACCGGGGAGCTGTTTTTT.

The chain is built from TRBV12-3 or TRBV12-4 and TRBJ2-7, with TRBD1 matching over 7 bases. The CDR3 has 15 amino acids. The ends lost 6 bases at V and 4 bases at J; junction bases unmatched: 12. CDR3 amino acids: CASRETGQMNYEQYF. The CDR3 coding sequence is TGTGCCAGCAGGGAGACGGGACAGATGAATTACGAGCAGTACTTC.

This clonotype was recorded many times. The chain has TRBV5-1 and TRBJ2-7; 8 bases match TRBD1. Germline-derived CDR1 and CDR2 are SGHRS and YFSETQ. The junction had 3 bases not matched to a gene; V was cut back by 0 bases and J by 4 bases. There are 14 residues in the CDR3. This chain's CDR3 is CASSLGTGLYEQYF. CDR3 DNA: TGCGCCAGCAGCTTGGGGACAGGGTTATACGAGCAGTACTTC.

This clonotype turned up a few times. V usage is TRBV14 and J usage is TRBJ1-6; TRBD1 matches at 7 bases. The V and J ends lost 1 base and 6 bases, in that order; junction bases with no gene match: 6. Germline-derived CDR1 and CDR2 are SGHDN and FVKESK. The CDR3 sequence is 16 residues long. For the CDR3, the DNA is TGTGCCAGCAGCCAAGTGACAGGGATCCGTAATTCACCCCTCCACTTT. It is translated as CASSQVTGIRNSPLHF.

This clonotype was detected a few times. The chain has TRBV5-8 and TRBJ1-2; TRBD1 matches 7 bases. Germline CDR1 is SGHTS and CDR2 is YDEGEE. With V trimmed by 4 bases and J by 1 base, 4 bases remained unmatched. CDR3 length equals 14 residues. CDR3 bases: TGTGCCAGCAGCCTCCGGGACAGTAACTATGGCTACACCTTC. Amino acid sequence: CASSLRDSNYGYTF.

This CDR3 reads CASSFELEEKLFF. CDR3 coding DNA: TGTGCCAGCAGTTTCGAACTCGAGGAAAAACTGTTTTTT. V usage is TRBV12-3 or TRBV12-4 and J usage is TRBJ1-4, with D unresolved. The CDR3 covers 13 residues. V gave up 3 bases and J gave up 8 bases, with 10 bases separating them.

This chain connects TRBV7-8 to TRBJ1-2, with no clear D. CDR1 and CDR2 (germline): SGHVS, FQNEAQ. Trimming left V 4 bases short and J 7 bases short, with 19 bases between. The CDR3 loop spans 15 amino acids. This CDR3 is CASSSRREGVGGYTF. The CDR3 coding sequence is TGTGCCAGCAGCTCCCGACGGGAGGGTGTTGGTGGCTACACCTTC. Combining the CDR3 with reference TRBV7-8 and TRBJ1-2 gives the whole variable domain GAGVSQSPRYKVAKRGQDVALRCDPISGHVSLFWYQQALGQGPEFLTYFQNEAQLDKSGLPSDRFFAERPEGSVSTLKIQRTQQEDSAVYLCASSSRREGVGGYTFGSGTRLTVV.

This clonotype was picked up many times. This chain links TRBV7-2 with TRBJ2-1; 7 positions agree with TRBD2. Germline V gives CDR1 SGHTA, CDR2 FQGNSA. The CDR3 has 14 residues. Losses at the gene ends were 1 base for V and 9 bases for J; bases not matched to a gene: 6. As DNA, the CDR3 is TGTGCCAGCAGCTTAGTTGGGGGGGTCGGTGAGCAGTTCTTC. Its translation: CASSLVGGVGEQFF.

This clonotype appeared many times. This chain uses TRBV11-2 with TRBJ2-1; D perhaps matches TRBD2 (7 bases). With 5 bases removed from V and 0 bases from J, the gap between germline ends came to 23 bases. The CDR3 is 19 residues long. Per the germline V gene, CDR1 is SGHAT and CDR2 is FQNNGV. For the CDR3, the DNA is TGTGCCAGCAGCCTACGGGGGGCCTCTCCGGGGAGCTCCTACAATGAGCAGTTCTTC. Translated, it gives CASSLRGASPGSSYNEQFF.

The rearrangement uses TRBV6-5 and TRBJ2-1; TRBD1 matches 9 bases. This CDR3 has 16 amino acids. After removal of 0 bases from V and 3 bases from J, the junction contained 3 bases not matched to a gene. The germline V gene encodes CDR1 MNHEY and CDR2 SVGAGI. The CDR3 sequence is CASSYSTGGGYNEQFF. Written as DNA, the CDR3 is TGTGCCAGCAGTTACTCGACAGGGGGAGGCTACAATGAGCAGTTCTTC.

This clonotype has just a few counts. V gene TRBV10-3 combines with J gene TRBJ2-3; D is undetermined. The V and J ends lost 10 bases and 2 bases respectively, with 16 bases between them. The CDR3 contains 14 residues. The V gene's germline CDR1 is ENHRY and CDR2 SYGVKD. CDR3 bases: TGTGCCAGCAGCCCCAGAGACCCCACAGATACGCAGTATTTT. It codes for CASSPRDPTDTQYF.

This clonotype was picked up many times. The chain uses TRBV7-9 and TRBJ1-4; 8 bases line up with TRBD1. The V gene's germline CDR1 is SEHNR and CDR2 FQNEAQ (reference sequence). V trimming: 6 bases; J trimming: 7 bases; junction bases outside the gene matches: 13. The CDR3 loop spans 16 amino acids. CDR3 nucleotides: TGTGCCAGCAGTTCGGACAGGGCGACGAGCGGTGAAAAACTGTTTTTT. This codes for CASSSDRATSGEKLFF.

This chain uses TRBV12-5 with TRBJ2-1; 9 positions match TRBD2. Germline V gene lookup returns CDR1 LGHNT and CDR2 FRNRAP. J gave up 7 bases and V 3 bases, and 7 bases lay outside the gene matches. The CDR3 spans 15 residues. The DNA of the CDR3 is TGTGCTAGTGGTTTTTGGCGGGGGGGCCCGAATGAGCAGTTCTTC. As protein: CASGFWRGGPNEQFF. The whole variable domain, remainder taken from reference TRBV12-5 and TRBJ2-1, is DARVTQTPRHKVTEMGQEVTMRCQPILGHNTVFWYRQTMMQGLELLAYFRNRAPLDDSGMPKDRFSAEMPDATLATLKIQPSEPRDSAVYFCASGFWRGGPNEQFFGPGTRLTVL.

This chain links TRBV12-3 or TRBV12-4 with TRBJ2-1; the D call may be TRBD1 or TRBD2 (5 bases each). Trimming took off 7 bases at V and 5 bases at J, with 15 bases between the two ends. The CDR3 loop spans 14 amino acids. The CDR3: CASTPGGPDNEQFF. The CDR3 bases are TGTGCCAGCACCCCTGGGGGACCTGACAATGAGCAGTTCTTC.

The chain is built from TRBV7-2 and TRBJ1-6; 7 bases match TRBD1. Germline lookup yields CDR1 SGHTA and CDR2 FQGNSA. V lost 3 bases and J lost 7; bases outside the gene matches: 6. The CDR3 spans 15 residues. For the CDR3, the DNA is TGTGCCAGCAGCTTGCGGACAGGAATCAATTCACCCCTCCACTTT. The encoded protein is CASSLRTGINSPLHF.

This clonotype was seen ten or more times. The chain recombines TRBV5-5 with TRBJ2-5; 8 nucleotides align to TRBD2. Trimming at V came to 5 bases and at J to 0 bases, leaving 6 bases not matched to a gene. Germline lookup yields CDR1 SGHKS and CDR2 YYEKEE (reference sequence). CDR3 length: 15 residues. CDR3 in DNA: TGTGCCAGCAGGACCGGGGGGGGGTACCAAGAGACCCAGTACTTC. It translates to CASRTGGGYQETQYF.

The V gene is TRBV10-3, the J gene TRBJ2-2; possible D gene TRBD1, 6 bases. The CDR3 sequence is 14 residues long. CDR1 is ENHRY and CDR2 is SYGVKD in the germline V gene. Trimming took off 3 bases at V and 6 bases at J, with 11 bases between the two ends. The CDR3 nucleotides read TGTGCCATCAGTGAACTTCAGGGGCCCGGGGAGCTGTTTTTT. It specifies CAISELQGPGELFF.

In this sample, this clonotype turned up many times. V usage is TRBV7-2 and J usage is TRBJ1-1; D is undetermined. The germline V and J ends were trimmed by 1 base and 3 bases, with 18 bases remaining between them. The CDR3 has 17 residues. Germline assignment: CDR1 SGHTA and CDR2 FQGNSA. As DNA, the CDR3 is TGTGCCAGCAGCTTAGAATCCGGAGGGCTTAAGGACACTGAAGCTTTCTTT. It specifies CASSLESGGLKDTEAFF.

This clonotype appeared a few times. The rearrangement joins TRBV7-2 to TRBJ1-2, with TRBD1 as a possible D gene (5 bases). Germline-derived CDR1 and CDR2 are SGHTA and FQGNSA. Trimming removed 4 bases at V and 0 bases at J, with 18 bases between. This CDR3 has 17 amino acids. The CDR3 protein is CASSYTGTPLSNYGYTF. The CDR3 DNA reads TGTGCCAGCAGCTATACCGGGACGCCTCTTTCTAACTATGGCTACACCTTC.

The table lists this clonotype with a few counts. J is TRBJ2-3 and V is TRBV6-1; 9 bases align to TRBD1. This CDR3 has 14 amino acids. The V gene end was trimmed by 10 bases and the J gene end by 4 bases; junction bases not matched to a gene: 9. Germline CDR1 reads MNHNS; CDR2 reads SASEGT. This CDR3 is CANARTGDADTQYF. The CDR3 bases are TGTGCCAACGCACGGACAGGGGACGCAGATACGCAGTATTTT.

This chain uses TRBV27 with TRBJ2-1; possibly TRBD1 or TRBD2 for D (5 bases each). Germline V gene sequence: CDR1 MNHEY, CDR2 SMNVEV (reference sequence). The CDR3 is made up of 14 amino acids. Trimming stripped 7 bases from V and 9 bases from J, with 19 bases between. The CDR3: CASMGDSSPGEQFF. The CDR3 DNA sequence: TGTGCCAGCATGGGGGATAGCTCCCCCGGTGAGCAGTTCTTC.